Listed below are T cell receptor beta chains from one sample, sequenced in a study of EBV T-cell therapy then PD-1 blockade in nasopharyngeal carcinoma. Profiling relied on immunoSEQ multiplex PCR, and the TCRdb table lists in-frame clones only, not all of them. The sample has about 22,000 clones; over 65% are singletons. No antigen has been identified for these receptors. The sample here was CD8+ T cells from blood, taken at day -245 from a patient whose treatment included autologous EBV-specific T cells and nivolumab. Receptors were obtained from a man aged 35 to 55 with nasopharyngeal carcinoma. The CDR3 runs from the conserved cysteine through the conserved F or W. The D gene is left open where the match is weak. Clone size is shown for a subset of rows, as once, few, many or a class of expanded clone.

size: -
D: TRBD2
V: TRBV4-1
J: TRBJ2-5
CDR3: CASSQRLAGTQETQYF
DNA: TGCGCCAGCAGCCAAAGACTAGCGGGCACCCAAGAGACCCAGTACTTC

size: -
D: -
V: TRBV4-3
J: TRBJ1-3
CDR3: CASSQDRARRRNTIYF
DNA: TGCGCCAGCAGCCAAGATCGGGCGAGACGAAGAAACACCATATATTTT

size: few
D: TRBD1
V: TRBV4-3
J: TRBJ1-6
CDR3: CASSHFGQGNSPLHF
DNA: TGCGCCAGCAGCCATTTTGGACAGGGTAATTCACCCCTCCACTTT

size: -
D: -
V: TRBV12-3/TRBV12-4
J: TRBJ2-1
CDR3: CASNPGPYNEQFF
DNA: TGTGCCAGCAATCCGGGACCTTACAATGAGCAGTTCTTC

size: -
D: -
V: TRBV4-2
J: TRBJ2-3
CDR3: CASSQDRGAGDTQYF
DNA: TGTGCCAGCAGCCAGGACCGTGGGGCCGGAGATACGCAGTATTTT

size: -
D: -
V: TRBV7-2
J: TRBJ2-7
CDR3: CASSPLVGGASSYEQYF
DNA: TGTGCCAGCAGCCCCCTCGTTGGAGGCGCAAGCTCCTACGAGCAGTACTTC

size: -
D: -
V: TRBV20-1
J: TRBJ2-1
CDR3: CSASPSAEQFF
DNA: TGCAGTGCTAGCCCCTCGGCTGAGCAGTTCTTC

size: few
D: -
V: TRBV6-9
J: TRBJ1-1
CDR3: CASSIRARRGTEAFF
DNA: TGTGCCAGCAGCATCCGGGCCCGGAGGGGGACTGAAGCTTTCTTT

size: -
D: TRBD1
V: TRBV4-1
J: TRBJ2-7
CDR3: CASSRSSGGDLRNEQYF
DNA: TGCGCCAGCAGCCGATCCTCAGGGGGAGACCTTAGGAACGAGCAGTACTTC

size: -
D: TRBD1
V: TRBV7-9
J: TRBJ1-3
CDR3: CASSLGTGNTIYF
DNA: TGTGCCAGCAGCCTTGGGACAGGGAACACCATATATTTT

size: once
D: -
V: TRBV4-2
J: TRBJ1-1
CDR3: CASSRLREAFF
DNA: TGTGCCAGCAGCCGACTACGGGAAGCTTTCTTT

size: -
D: -
V: TRBV6-2/TRBV6-3
J: TRBJ1-6
CDR3: CATTPISLRTGNSPLHF
DNA: TGTGCCACCACCCCCATTTCGTTACGAACGGGGAATTCACCCCTCCACTTT

size: -
D: -
V: TRBV7-6
J: TRBJ2-5
CDR3: CASSLEGGVQETQYF
DNA: TGTGCCAGCAGCTTAGAGGGTGGAGTCCAAGAGACCCAGTACTTC

size: -
D: -
V: TRBV9
J: TRBJ2-7
CDR3: CASSDGEEARQYEQYF
DNA: TGTGCCAGCAGCGATGGGGAGGAGGCTAGGCAATACGAGCAGTACTTC

size: -
D: -
V: TRBV27
J: TRBJ1-4
CDR3: CASSLVGRERRVEEKLFF
DNA: TGTGCCAGCAGTTTGGTTGGCAGGGAAAGGAGAGTAGAGGAAAAACTGTTTTTT

size: -
D: TRBD1
V: TRBV11-3
J: TRBJ2-7
CDR3: CASSPATGAAYEQYF
DNA: TGTGCCAGCAGCCCGGCGACAGGGGCGGCCTACGAGCAGTACTTC

size: -
D: TRBD2
V: TRBV6-1
J: TRBJ2-5
CDR3: CASSQWGGIRETQYF
DNA: TGTGCCAGCAGTCAATGGGGGGGAATTCGGGAGACCCAGTACTTC

size: -
D: TRBD1
V: TRBV29-1
J: TRBJ1-5
CDR3: CSRETGGGNQPQHF
DNA: TGCAGCCGAGAGACAGGGGGCGGCAATCAGCCCCAGCATTTT

size: -
D: -
V: TRBV12-3/TRBV12-4
J: TRBJ2-1
CDR3: CASSLVGGIEQFF
DNA: TGTGCCAGCAGTTTAGTAGGAGGGATCGAGCAGTTCTTC

size: -
D: TRBD2
V: TRBV7-6
J: TRBJ2-1
CDR3: CASSLATGLAESSYNEQFF
DNA: TGTGCCAGCAGCTTAGCTACTGGACTAGCGGAGAGCTCCTACAATGAGCAGTTCTTC

size: -
D: -
V: TRBV5-1
J: TRBJ1-1
CDR3: CASSLAGLTAMNTEAFF
DNA: TGCGCCAGCAGCTTGGCGGGGCTTACAGCGATGAACACTGAAGCTTTCTTT

size: many
D: -
V: TRBV27
J: TRBJ2-1
CDR3: CASSRGGSYNEQFF
DNA: TGTGCCAGCAGTAGGGGCGGCTCCTACAATGAGCAGTTCTTC

size: once
D: -
V: TRBV30
J: TRBJ1-3
CDR3: CAWWAKDGVKVGSGNTIYF
DNA: TGTGCCTGGTGGGCGAAAGACGGGGTCAAAGTGGGGTCTGGAAACACCATATATTTT

size: -
D: TRBD1
V: TRBV27
J: TRBJ2-2
CDR3: CASSPGTGDTGELFF
DNA: TGTGCCAGCAGTCCAGGGACAGGGGACACCGGGGAGCTGTTTTTT

size: -
D: -
V: TRBV7-2
J: TRBJ1-5
CDR3: CASSPDGNPYSNQPQHF
DNA: TGTGCCAGCAGCCCAGATGGGAACCCCTATAGCAATCAGCCCCAGCATTTT

size: -
D: TRBD2
V: TRBV15
J: TRBJ2-7
CDR3: CATSRDGTSGGIYEQYF
DNA: TGTGCCACCAGCAGAGACGGGACTAGCGGGGGGATATACGAGCAGTACTTC

size: -
D: TRBD1
V: TRBV6-2/TRBV6-3
J: TRBJ1-5
CDR3: CASSYSWDSQHF
DNA: TGTGCCAGCAGTTACTCTTGGGACAGTCAGCATTTT

size: -
D: -
V: TRBV6-6
J: TRBJ2-5
CDR3: CASSYVTDQETQYF
DNA: TGTGCCAGCAGTTACGTGACAGATCAAGAGACCCAGTACTTC

size: -
D: -
V: TRBV11-2
J: TRBJ2-7
CDR3: CASSLGEPGSGYEQYF
DNA: TGTGCCAGCAGCTTAGGGGAACCGGGCTCGGGGTACGAGCAGTACTTC

size: -
D: -
V: TRBV7-2
J: TRBJ2-5
CDR3: CASSLVRFFQTQYF
DNA: TGTGCCAGCAGCTTAGTACGGTTCTTTCAGACCCAGTACTTC

size: -
D: TRBD2
V: TRBV30
J: TRBJ2-3
CDR3: CAWTRGVGTDTQYF
DNA: TGTGCCTGGACCCGGGGGGTTGGCACAGATACGCAGTATTTT

size: -
D: TRBD2
V: TRBV4-2
J: TRBJ2-5
CDR3: CASSQEGPAGGPETQYF
DNA: TGTGCCAGCAGCCAAGAGGGGCCAGCGGGGGGGCCGGAGACCCAGTACTTC

size: -
D: -
V: TRBV27
J: TRBJ1-1
CDR3: CASSMLRTNTEAFF
DNA: TGTGCCAGCAGTATGCTTCGGACGAACACTGAAGCTTTCTTT

size: -
D: TRBD1
V: TRBV4-1
J: TRBJ2-1
CDR3: CASSQGQGAWDEQFF
DNA: TGCGCCAGCAGCCAAGGACAGGGGGCTTGGGATGAGCAGTTCTTC

size: -
D: -
V: TRBV2
J: TRBJ1-2
CDR3: CASSGSADGYTF
DNA: TGTGCCAGCAGTGGGAGCGCAGATGGCTACACCTTC

size: -
D: -
V: TRBV28
J: TRBJ2-6
CDR3: CASSQGTISGANVLTF
DNA: TGTGCCAGCAGTCAAGGGACGATCTCTGGGGCCAACGTCCTGACTTTC

size: medium-sized
D: -
V: TRBV9
J: TRBJ2-7
CDR3: CASSSWGGPSYRQYF
DNA: TGTGCCAGCAGTTCGTGGGGGGGGCCCTCGTATAGGCAGTACTTC

size: -
D: TRBD2
V: TRBV6-2/TRBV6-3
J: TRBJ2-2
CDR3: CASSPALTSGGPHTGELFF
DNA: TGTGCCAGCAGCCCTGCCTTGACTAGCGGGGGGCCGCACACCGGGGAGCTGTTTTTT

size: -
D: TRBD2
V: TRBV28
J: TRBJ2-1
CDR3: CASSSPGTSGVNEQFF
DNA: TGTGCCAGCAGTTCGCCCGGGACTAGCGGGGTCAATGAGCAGTTCTTC

size: -
D: -
V: TRBV10-1
J: TRBJ1-5
CDR3: CASSESGSNQPQHF
DNA: TGCGCCAGCAGTGAGTCGGGTAGCAATCAGCCCCAGCATTTT

size: -
D: TRBD1
V: TRBV5-1
J: TRBJ1-3
CDR3: CASSLAPFWTGNSGNTIYF
DNA: TGCGCCAGCAGCTTGGCTCCATTTTGGACAGGTAACTCTGGAAACACCATATATTTT

size: -
D: -
V: TRBV4-3
J: TRBJ2-1
CDR3: CASSQDPLTSNSVFF
DNA: TGCGCCAGCAGCCAAGATCCCCTAACCAGCAATAGTGTGTTCTTC

size: -
D: -
V: TRBV15
J: TRBJ1-2
CDR3: CATSPPGTTYGYTF
DNA: TGTGCCACCAGCCCCCCGGGTACAACCTATGGCTACACCTTC

size: -
D: -
V: TRBV28
J: TRBJ1-1
CDR3: CASTDQNTEAFF
DNA: TGTGCCAGCACGGATCAGAACACTGAAGCTTTCTTT

size: -
D: TRBD1
V: TRBV10-3
J: TRBJ1-3
CDR3: CAISDVRDREPGNTIYF
DNA: TGTGCCATCAGTGACGTCCGGGACAGGGAGCCTGGAAACACCATATATTTT

size: -
D: TRBD2
V: TRBV6-2/TRBV6-3
J: TRBJ2-1
CDR3: CASSMVAGASYNEQFF
DNA: TGTGCCAGCAGTATGGTAGCGGGGGCTTCCTACAATGAGCAGTTCTTC

size: -
D: TRBD1
V: TRBV6-5
J: TRBJ2-7
CDR3: CASSRQGGNEQYF
DNA: TGTGCCAGCAGCCGACAGGGTGGCAACGAGCAGTACTTC

size: -
D: TRBD2
V: TRBV5-4
J: TRBJ2-1
CDR3: CASSGGTSVYNEQFF
DNA: TGTGCCAGCAGCGGGGGGACTAGCGTCTACAATGAGCAGTTCTTC

size: once
D: -
V: TRBV4-3
J: TRBJ2-7
CDR3: CASSQDPASSYEQYF
DNA: TGCGCCAGCAGCCAAGATCCGGCCAGCTCCTACGAGCAGTACTTC

size: -
D: -
V: TRBV6-2/TRBV6-3
J: TRBJ1-1
CDR3: CASSHRKNTEAFF
DNA: TGTGCCAGCAGCCACCGGAAGAACACTGAAGCTTTCTTT

size: -
D: -
V: TRBV5-5
J: TRBJ1-5
CDR3: CASSLSPRFSNQPQHF
DNA: TGTGCCAGCAGCTTGAGCCCCCGGTTTAGCAATCAGCCCCAGCATTTT

size: -
D: TRBD1
V: TRBV18
J: TRBJ1-3
CDR3: CASFPTGSGNTIYF
DNA: TGTGCCAGCTTTCCGACAGGGTCTGGAAACACCATATATTTT

size: few
D: -
V: TRBV11-1
J: TRBJ2-7
CDR3: CASSSRREQYF
DNA: TGTGCCAGCAGTTCCCGGAGAGAGCAGTACTTC

size: -
D: -
V: TRBV27
J: TRBJ2-5
CDR3: CASSLGPRARETQYF
DNA: TGTGCCAGCAGTCTAGGCCCCAGGGCTCGAGAGACCCAGTACTTC

size: -
D: -
V: TRBV6-5
J: TRBJ1-2
CDR3: CASSYSSSYGYTF
DNA: TGTGCCAGCAGTTACTCGAGCTCATATGGCTACACCTTC

size: -
D: -
V: TRBV5-1
J: TRBJ2-4
CDR3: CASIGTENIQYF
DNA: TGCGCCAGCATAGGTACAGAAAACATTCAGTACTTC

size: -
D: TRBD2
V: TRBV6-4
J: TRBJ2-3
CDR3: CASSEKRGGTDTQYF
DNA: TGTGCCAGCAGTGAAAAGCGGGGGGGCACAGATACGCAGTATTTT

size: -
D: TRBD1
V: TRBV6-5
J: TRBJ1-2
CDR3: CASSPQTGTVYGYTF
DNA: TGTGCCAGCAGTCCACAGACAGGGACGGTCTATGGCTACACCTTC

size: medium-sized
D: -
V: TRBV28
J: TRBJ1-6
CDR3: CASRRQIFNSPLHF
DNA: TGTGCCAGCAGAAGACAGATCTTCAATTCACCCCTCCACTTT